Listed below are T cell receptor beta chains from one sample, sequenced in a study of human T cells and chemical hapten exposure. MiXCR, run by TCRdb on the reads, gives a single entry per CDR3 protein. Among about 120,000 distinct CDR3 sequences listed, 6.5% to 10% were seen once. The specimen was whole blood. All receptors come from a human donor in good health. Some clones in this sample may be carry-over from other donors' samples. Both conserved end residues are part of each CDR3. A D gene is named only where the DNA matches it firmly. Rows give clone size only sometimes, using once, few, many, or a class for an expanded clone.

many	TRBV10-2	TRBD2	TRBJ2-5	TGCGCCAGTCTAAGGACTAGCGGGACCTACCAAGAGACCCAGTACTTC	CASLRTSGTYQETQYF
-	TRBV19	-	TRBJ2-1	TGTGCCAGTTTGGACACCGGCTCCTACAATGAGCAGTTCTTC	CASLDTGSYNEQFF
many	TRBV19	-	TRBJ2-5	TGTGCCAGTATCTCCCGGAGAGCTAAAGAGACCCAGTACTTC	CASISRRAKETQYF
few	TRBV25-1	TRBD1	TRBJ2-5	TGTGCCAGCAGTGACCCCTGGACAGGGCTACAAGAGACCCAGTACTTC	CASSDPWTGLQETQYF
-	TRBV5-1	-	TRBJ2-2	TGCGCCAGCAGCCCTAAGAGACAGGTGAACACCGGGGAGCTGTTTTTT	CASSPKRQVNTGELFF
-	TRBV7-2	-	TRBJ2-1	TGTGCCAGCAGCGCGGGTTGGAGGGGAATTGAGCAGTTCTTC	CASSAGWRGIEQFF
-	TRBV5-1	-	TRBJ2-4	TGCGCCAGCAGCTTGGGCGGGACAGATTTAGCCAAAAACATTCAGTACTTC	CASSLGGTDLAKNIQYF
-	TRBV4-2	-	TRBJ2-2	TGTGCCAGCAGCCAAGGTGAAGGGACCACCGGGGAGCTGTTTTTT	CASSQGEGTTGELFF
few	TRBV6-1	-	TRBJ1-1	TGTGCCAGCAGTGAATCGTTTTTGTGGCAAGCTTTCTTT	CASSESFLWQAFF
-	TRBV7-2	TRBD1	TRBJ2-7	TGTGCCAGCAGCGACCGGGACAGCACCTACGAGCAGTACTTC	CASSDRDSTYEQYF
many	TRBV12-5	TRBD1	TRBJ1-6	TGTGCTAGTGGTTTGGTACACACGGGACAGGGGAATTCACCCCTCCACTTT	CASGLVHTGQGNSPLHF
-	TRBV6-2/TRBV6-3	-	TRBJ2-1	TGTGCCAGCAGTAACGCTTTGGGGGAGCAGTTCTTC	CASSNALGEQFF
many	TRBV5-1	-	TRBJ1-6	TGCGCCAGCAGCTTGGAGAGGGGACGTAATTCACCCCTCCACTTT	CASSLERGRNSPLHF
many	TRBV6-5	-	TRBJ2-5	TGTGCCAGCAGTTACTCGGGGTTAGCGACCCAGTACTTC	CASSYSGLATQYF
-	TRBV5-5	TRBD1	TRBJ2-7	TGTGCCAGCAGTCTAACTCCGGGACAGGGATGGTACGAGCAGTACTTC	CASSLTPGQGWYEQYF
few	TRBV6-6	-	TRBJ2-4	TGTGCCAGCAGTTACTCCGGGACACACGAATTAAAGGGACTAGCCAAAAACATTCAGTACTTC	CASSYSGTHELKGLAKNIQYF
-	TRBV4-2	TRBD2	TRBJ2-7	TGTGCCAGCAGCCAAGACCCCCTAGCGGGGGAGTCTCCCTACGAGCAGTACTTC	CASSQDPLAGESPYEQYF
few	TRBV6-5	-	TRBJ2-3	TGTGCCAGCAGTATTCACCAGAGGGACCATACGCAGTATTTT	CASSIHQRDHTQYF
-	TRBV6-6	-	TRBJ2-5	TGTGCCAGCAGACACCCTCCGGGCACAGAGACCCAGTACTTC	CASRHPPGTETQYF
-	TRBV5-4	-	TRBJ2-7	TGTGCCAGCAGCGCTAGGGAATCCTACGAGCAGTACTTC	CASSARESYEQYF
-	TRBV20-1	TRBD1	TRBJ2-1	TGCAGTGCTAACAAGGGACAGGTCACCTACAATGAGCAGTTCTTC	CSANKGQVTYNEQFF
many	TRBV20-1	TRBD1	TRBJ1-4	TGCAGTGCTAAGTTACCGGGACAGGGGATGAATGGTGAAAAACTGTTTTTT	CSAKLPGQGMNGEKLFF
-	TRBV6-2/TRBV6-3	-	TRBJ2-1	TGTGCCAGCAGCCGCCGGGGACTGGCGGAGCAGTTCTTC	CASSRRGLAEQFF
-	TRBV27	-	TRBJ1-1	TGTGCCAGCAGGGCTCCGGGAGGGTGGCCTGAAGCTTTCTTT	CASRAPGGWPEAFF
many	TRBV7-6	-	TRBJ2-1	TGTGCCAGCAGCCCACGGACATCCTACAATGAGCAGTTCTTC	CASSPRTSYNEQFF
many	TRBV29-1	-	TRBJ1-1	TGCAGCGTTGTAGGTATGAAGAACACTGAAGCTTTCTTT	CSVVGMKNTEAFF
-	TRBV6-1	-	TRBJ2-2	TGTGCCAGCAGTGTGGACACCCACACCGGGGAGCTGTTTTTT	CASSVDTHTGELFF
many	TRBV27	TRBD1	TRBJ2-1	TGTGCCAGCAGTCGCCAGGGGGCCTCCTACAATGAGCAGTTCTTC	CASSRQGASYNEQFF
many	TRBV4-3	-	TRBJ1-6	TGCGCCAGCAGCCAAGATAGGGGGGACGGAGCAACATCCCTCCACTTT	CASSQDRGDGATSLHF
-	TRBV6-5	-	TRBJ2-5	TGTGCCAGCAGTTACGGAGGGAAAAATCAAGAGACCCAGTACTTC	CASSYGGKNQETQYF
many	TRBV4-2	-	TRBJ1-4	TGTGCCAGCAGCCAAGATCGTCAGGGAAGAGAAAAACTGTTTTTT	CASSQDRQGREKLFF
few	TRBV18	TRBD1	TRBJ1-4	TGTGCCAGCTCATCGTCGTATTATCCCGGACAGGGGAGTGAAAAACTGTTTTTT	CASSSSYYPGQGSEKLFF
many	TRBV5-1	-	TRBJ2-2	TGCGCCAGCAGCGGAACGGTGAACACCGGGGAGCTGTTTTTT	CASSGTVNTGELFF
-	TRBV7-6	TRBD2	TRBJ2-1	TGTGCCAGCAGCTTAAGGCCCCTAGCGGGAGTAGATGAGCAGTTCTTC	CASSLRPLAGVDEQFF
many	TRBV10-3	TRBD2	TRBJ2-1	TGTGCCATCAGTGAGACTAGCGGGGGGTACAATGAGCAGTTCTTC	CAISETSGGYNEQFF
few	TRBV15	-	TRBJ2-1	TGTGCCACCAGCAGAGATAGAAGTATAAATGAGCAGTTCTTC	CATSRDRSINEQFF
-	TRBV7-2	-	TRBJ2-7	TGTGCCAGCAGCCGACTAGGGGACAGCTCCTACGAGCAGTACTTC	CASSRLGDSSYEQYF
many	TRBV10-3	-	TRBJ2-3	TGTGCCATCCAAGACCTGGTTGAGACAGATACGCAGTATTTT	CAIQDLVETDTQYF
many	TRBV5-6	TRBD1	TRBJ2-5	TGTGCCAGCAGCACCCGGGACAGGGGGCATCAAGAGACCCAGTACTTC	CASSTRDRGHQETQYF
few	TRBV12-3/TRBV12-4	-	TRBJ2-7	TGTGCCAGCAAGCCGGGACCCGAAGGAAACGAGCAGTACTTC	CASKPGPEGNEQYF
few	TRBV20-1	-	TRBJ2-3	TGCAGTGCTAGTGAAGACAGAGACACAGATACGCAGTATTTT	CSASEDRDTDTQYF
many	TRBV28	-	TRBJ2-3	TGTGCCAGCAGTTTAGTAACGGGGGGCACAGATACGCAGTATTTT	CASSLVTGGTDTQYF
many	TRBV4-3	TRBD2	TRBJ2-1	TGCGCCAGCAGCCAAGCCCTAGCGGGGGGCACGAGCTCCTACAATGAGCAGTTCTTC	CASSQALAGGTSSYNEQFF
many	TRBV12-3/TRBV12-4	TRBD1	TRBJ2-7	TGTGCCAGCAGACCGACAGGGGTAGGGGAGCAGTACTTC	CASRPTGVGEQYF
-	TRBV20-1	TRBD2	TRBJ2-7	TGCAGTGCTAGCTGGGTAGCGGGGGCCGGAACCTACGAGCAGTACTTC	CSASWVAGAGTYEQYF
few	TRBV14	-	TRBJ2-3	TGTGCCAGCAGCCGTTGGGTAGATACGCAGTATTTT	CASSRWVDTQYF
many	TRBV5-1	-	TRBJ2-2	TGCGCCAGCAGCTTGGGCAGCCAGGTCGGGGAGCTGTTTTTT	CASSLGSQVGELFF
few	TRBV15	-	TRBJ1-1	TGTGCCACAACCCACGGCGGCGGTGAAGCTTTCTTT	CATTHGGGEAFF
few	TRBV14	-	TRBJ2-3	TGTGCCAGCAGCCAAGGGGACGTCACTGGGACAGATACGCAGTATTTT	CASSQGDVTGTDTQYF
-	TRBV5-1	TRBD1	TRBJ2-3	TGCGCCAGCAGCTCCTTACGCGGGACAGGGGCCGCAGATACGCAGTATTTT	CASSSLRGTGAADTQYF
many	TRBV20-1	TRBD2	TRBJ2-5	TGCAGTGCTAAAAAGAGAGGGCCCAGGGGACTAGCGGGGGTCCCTTGGGAGACCCAGTACTTC	CSAKKRGPRGLAGVPWETQYF
-	TRBV28	TRBD1	TRBJ2-3	TGTGCCAGCAGGGGAGGTGGACAGGGGAAAGATACGCAGTATTTT	CASRGGGQGKDTQYF
few	TRBV12-3/TRBV12-4	-	TRBJ1-3	TGTGCCAGCAGGTTTGGGCAGGATACGGCTGGAAACACCATATATTTT	CASRFGQDTAGNTIYF
few	TRBV29-1	-	TRBJ2-3	TGCAGCGTCGCTCAAGGAGGAACAGATACGCAGTATTTT	CSVAQGGTDTQYF
many	TRBV15	-	TRBJ1-4	TGTGCCACCAGCAGAAACGGGGCAACTAATGAAAAACTGTTTTTT	CATSRNGATNEKLFF